This TCR beta chain was found in a study of blood T cell repertoires in COVID-19. Study-wide background: The study drew acute and convalescent COVID-19 samples from the United States, Italy and Spain. Nucleic acid was either cDNA or gDNA, and it came from T cells, B-cell-depleted T cells, or PBMCs.

In the source study's methods: For nucleated cells, counts were estimated from reference gene primer amplification. Clones were read by immunoSEQ multiplex PCR, and TCRdb kept only the in-frame ones, dropping some. That table is the source of V, J and clone size, and D and trimming were worked out from the DNA. This table has 100,000 to 150,000 clones, 60% to 80% appearing once. The sequence was collected from a human donor in a cohort sampled during active COVID-19. The material sequenced was peripheral blood.

The CDR3 region is CASSFPTSGGYNEQFF. In DNA form, the CDR3 reads TGTGCCAGCAGCTTCCCGACTAGCGGGGGATACAATGAGCAGTTCTTC. This chain uses TRBV7-9 with TRBJ2-1, with 12 positions matching TRBD2. This CDR3 is 16 amino acids long. CDR1 and CDR2 (germline): SEHNR, FQNEAQ (reference sequence). V lost 3 bases and J lost 4; bases outside the gene matches: 4.